The T cell receptor beta chain under discussion was sequenced for a study of blood T cell repertoires in COVID-19 (dated by TCRdb to the early 2020s). Background for the entire study: The collaborator samples originated in the United States, Italy and Spain and spanned the acute and convalescent phases of COVID-19. HLA class I and class II types, where available, came from metadata supplied by the sample provider rather than from assay-based typing. Sample metadata almost always included a de-identified subject ID, COVID-19 status, age in years and sex. The material from the prospective study consisted of cDNA or gDNA derived from T cells, B-cell-depleted T cells, or PBMCs. The repertoires were released in a freely available public database meant as a resource for research on the immune response to SARS-CoV-2. The dataset comprised deeply sampled blood TCRbeta repertoires from subjects exposed to, actively infected with, or recovered from COVID-19. Samples were obtained from the ongoing ImmuneRACE study (first 160 participants) and from some 1,300 subjects provided by 6 global collaborators. General findings and caveats noted by the study authors: The amount of clinical and demographic metadata varied by source and participant and was provided uncurated.

The collaborating institutions used their own protocols to collect whole blood in K2EDTA tubes. For TCRbeta analysis, collaborator samples were shipped as frozen whole blood, as isolated PBMCs, or as DNA extracted from either sample type. TCRbeta CDR3 regions were amplified from genomic DNA using the immunoSEQ Assay, a bias-controlled multiplex PCR. The study's processing was this. Within the assay, amplification of reference gene primers was used to estimate how many nucleated cells each sample contained. Sequence reads were collapsed and filtered to measure the absolute abundance of every unique TCRbeta CDR3 rearrangement. For each sample, productive Simpson clonality was calculated as the square root of Simpson's diversity index across productive rearrangements. This is the immuneACCESS table as TCRdb keeps it, with only in-frame sequences that have V and J called. A part of the clones is gone; compared with another copy, unresolved V genes explain less than half, and the rest is unexplained. The V and J calls and clone size were taken over from that table, and D and trimming were inferred from the DNA. The sample table lists 40,000 to 45,000 clones, roughly 92% of them with a count of one. Of the sample, under 9.5% is held by the ten largest clones.

Germline trimming amounts to 7 bases on V and 5 bases on J, with 11 as the count of junction bases outside the gene matches. Counted from cysteine to phenylalanine, this CDR3 has 15 amino acids. The CDR3 DNA has 45 bases and is translated from base 1. The germline V gene (reference sequence) specifies LNHDA as CDR1 and SQIVND as CDR2. Concerning this clone itself: No cognate antigen has been identified for it. No clone much larger than this one lies a single base away; base qualities are absent.

This clonotype was sampled from a man aged 45-65 years with active COVID-19. The chain employs TRBV19 and TRBJ1-5; the central 7 bases match TRBD1. Sequencing input: peripheral blood. CDR3 region: CASNVRDREYQPQHF. The bases are TGTGCCAGTAATGTTCGAGACAGGGAGTATCAGCCCCAGCATTTT. Joined to the reference TRBV19 and TRBJ1-5 proteins, this CDR3 gives the full variable domain: DGGITQSPKYLFRKEGQNVTLSCEQNLNHDAMYWYRQDPGQGLRLIYYSQIVNDFQKGDIAEGYSVSREKKESFPLTVTSAQKNPTAFYLCASNVRDREYQPQHFGDGTRLSIL.